The rows below give T cell receptor beta chains drawn from one sample of a study of shared clonotypes between healthy human individuals. The data were produced by immunoSEQ multiplex PCR, yet TCRdb's version contains in-frame clones alone and is incomplete. The data contain about 2,200,000 clones, approximately 94% of them singletons. The sample taken for sequencing was naive CD8+ T cells from PBMCs. These receptor sequences come from a man aged 18 to 29 in good health. Some clones in this sample may be carry-over from other donors' samples. Each CDR3 is given with its conserved first and last residue. A D gene is named only where the DNA matches it firmly.

j_call	v_call	d_call	cdr3_aa
TRBJ1-1	TRBV29-1	.	CSVGTAGGAFF
TRBJ1-1	TRBV25-1	.	CASHPETGSVRGAFF
TRBJ2-7	TRBV5-6	.	CASSLEDSYEQYF
TRBJ2-2	TRBV28	TRBD2	CASSFVPAGGRYTGELFF
TRBJ1-2	TRBV7-9	.	CASSLGVLGYTF
TRBJ2-7	TRBV6-6	.	CASSYWDSGAYEQYF
TRBJ2-2	TRBV5-1	TRBD2	CASSGTSGRAGDTGELFF
TRBJ1-5	TRBV4-3	TRBD1	CASSQDAHGTGLTQPQHF
TRBJ2-1	TRBV27	.	CASSTLDTVNNEQFF
TRBJ2-7	TRBV30	TRBD1	CAWAGTGSSYEQYF
TRBJ2-1	TRBV5-6	.	CASSSTRGMVDEQFF
TRBJ2-7	TRBV27	.	CASSLRGERYEQYF
TRBJ2-1	TRBV30	.	CAWSFGELYNEQFF
TRBJ2-4	TRBV5-8	.	CASQTQGWAKNIQYF
TRBJ1-4	TRBV7-9	TRBD1	CASSSRQGARGNEKLFF
TRBJ2-7	TRBV11-2	.	CASSQGPGPQSSYEQYF
TRBJ2-5	TRBV7-9	.	CASSPGLGSPETQYF
TRBJ1-5	TRBV4-1	TRBD1	CASSQDHRGSSNQPQHF
TRBJ2-5	TRBV5-1	TRBD2	CASCPREGTQYF
TRBJ2-5	TRBV18	.	CASSPAGFETQYF
TRBJ2-2	TRBV9	TRBD2	CASSVALAMNTGELFF
TRBJ1-1	TRBV14	TRBD1	CASRGIRTGGMNTEAFF
TRBJ1-1	TRBV11-2	.	CASSLFAAAGGTEAFF
TRBJ2-1	TRBV7-3	TRBD2	CASSLEGGFPNEQFF
TRBJ1-2	TRBV27	TRBD1	CASSERMTGIYGYTF
TRBJ2-3	TRBV27	TRBD1	CASSSLTDTGQGTDTQYF
TRBJ2-5	TRBV27	.	CASSLVGGMMETQYF
TRBJ2-7	TRBV9	TRBD2	CASSVERTSGAHEQYF
.	TRBV27	.	CASSPSSYEQYF
TRBJ2-3	TRBV9	TRBD1	CASSDRDRADTQYF
TRBJ2-1	TRBV5-1	.	CASSLWRESSYNEQFF